The following is a T cell receptor (beta chain) sequence with its context. This entry is derived from a study of blood T cells in healthy people across ages. With a J-beta primer mix and a sample-barcoded 5' primer, a second PCR ran about 6 to 11 cycles. From the 5' RACE reads, TCRdb called clonotypes with MiXCR, one entry per CDR3 protein. The data hold 700,000 to 900,000 distinct CDR3 sequences, with roughly 24% observed a single time. In germline, CDR1 is SGHRS, CDR2 YFSETQ. This CDR3 has 15 amino acids. Germline trimming cut 4 bases from V and 4 bases from J; bases unmatched to any gene: 9. The data were also submitted as part of a second study, on T cells of mothers and their children. That work states: Similar effects of thymic selection on TCR recombination output were recorded in related and unrelated pairs. A slight, non-significant increase in overlap was found for related mother-child pairs relative to unrelated pairs. Detection of persistent microchimeric T cell clones did not occur.

The V call is TRBV5-1, the J call TRBJ2-5; 8 nucleotides match TRBD1. The specimen sequenced was blood. The sequence was obtained from a boy younger than 18 in good health. CDR3 sequence: CASSVTGTGRETQYF. The DNA for the CDR3 is TGCGCCAGCAGCGTCACCGGGACAGGCCGAGAGACCCAGTACTTC. Using reference TRBV5-1 and TRBJ2-5 for the parts outside the CDR3, the full variable domain is KAGVTQTPRYLIKTRGQQVTLSCSPISGHRSVSWYQQTPGQGLQFLFEYFSETQRNKGNFPGRFSGRQFSNSRSEMNVSTLELGDSALYLCASSVTGTGRETQYFGPGTRLLVL.